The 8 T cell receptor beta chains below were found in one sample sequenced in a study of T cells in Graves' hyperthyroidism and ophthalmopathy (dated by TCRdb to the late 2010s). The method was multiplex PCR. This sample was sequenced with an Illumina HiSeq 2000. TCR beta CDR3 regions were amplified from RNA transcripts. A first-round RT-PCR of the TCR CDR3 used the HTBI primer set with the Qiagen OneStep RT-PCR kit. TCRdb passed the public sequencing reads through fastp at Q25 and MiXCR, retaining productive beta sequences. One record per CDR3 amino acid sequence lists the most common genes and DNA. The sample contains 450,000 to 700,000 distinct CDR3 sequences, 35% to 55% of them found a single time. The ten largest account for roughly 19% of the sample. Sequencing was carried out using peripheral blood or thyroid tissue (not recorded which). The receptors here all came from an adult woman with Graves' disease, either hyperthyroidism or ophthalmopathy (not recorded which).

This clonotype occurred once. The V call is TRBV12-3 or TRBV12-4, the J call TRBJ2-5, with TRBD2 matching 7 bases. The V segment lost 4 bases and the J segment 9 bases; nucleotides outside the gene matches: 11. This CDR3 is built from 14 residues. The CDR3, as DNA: TGTGCCAGCAGTTCTAGGGAGGGATGGAAGCCCCAGTACTTC. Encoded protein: CASSSREGWKPQYF.

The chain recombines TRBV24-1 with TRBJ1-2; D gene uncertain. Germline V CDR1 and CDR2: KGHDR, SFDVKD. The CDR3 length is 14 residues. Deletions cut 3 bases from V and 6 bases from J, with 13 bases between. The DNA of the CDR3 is TGTGCCACCAGTGATGTCCAATGGTCGGATGGCTACACCTTC. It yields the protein CATSDVQWSDGYTF.

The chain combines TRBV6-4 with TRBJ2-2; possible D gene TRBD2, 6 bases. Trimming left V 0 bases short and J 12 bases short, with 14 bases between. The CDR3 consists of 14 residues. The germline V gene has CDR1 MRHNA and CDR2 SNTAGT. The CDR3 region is CASSDSTGEAKLFF. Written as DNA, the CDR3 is TGTGCCAGCAGTGACTCGACGGGGGAAGCGAAGCTGTTTTTT.

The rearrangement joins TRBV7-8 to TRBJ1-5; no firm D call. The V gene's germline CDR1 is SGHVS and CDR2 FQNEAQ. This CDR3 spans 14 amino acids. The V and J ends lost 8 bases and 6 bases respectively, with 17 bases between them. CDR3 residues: CASHPGVSVQPQHF. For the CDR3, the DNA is TGTGCCAGCCACCCCGGGGTTTCGGTTCAGCCCCAGCATTTT.

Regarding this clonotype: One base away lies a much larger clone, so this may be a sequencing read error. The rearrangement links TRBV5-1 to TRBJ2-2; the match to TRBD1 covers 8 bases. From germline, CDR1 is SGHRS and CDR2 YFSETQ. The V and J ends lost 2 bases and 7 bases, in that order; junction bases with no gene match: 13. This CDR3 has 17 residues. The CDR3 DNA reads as TGCGCCAGCAGCTTAGCTGCCCGGACAGGGTACAGCGGGGAGCTGTTTTTT. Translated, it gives CASSLAARTGYSGELFF. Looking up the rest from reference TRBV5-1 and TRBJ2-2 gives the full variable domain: KAGVTQTPRYLIKTRGQQVTLSCSPISGHRSVSWYQQTPGQGLQFLFEYFSETQRNKGNFPGRFSGRQFSNSRSEMNVSTLELGDSALYLCASSLAARTGYSGELFFGEGSRLTVL.

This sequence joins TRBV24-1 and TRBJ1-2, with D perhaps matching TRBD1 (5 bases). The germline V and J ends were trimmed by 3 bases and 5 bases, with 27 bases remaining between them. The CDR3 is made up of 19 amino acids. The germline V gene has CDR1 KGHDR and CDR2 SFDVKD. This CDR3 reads CATSDDRTRGAREQYGYTF. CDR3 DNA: TGTGCCACCAGTGATGATCGAACTAGAGGGGCGCGCGAGCAGTATGGCTACACCTTC.

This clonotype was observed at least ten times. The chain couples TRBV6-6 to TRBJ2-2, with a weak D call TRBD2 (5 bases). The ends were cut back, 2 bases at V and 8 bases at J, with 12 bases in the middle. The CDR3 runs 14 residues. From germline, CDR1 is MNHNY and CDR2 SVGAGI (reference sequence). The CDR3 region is CASSYEGVSGELFF. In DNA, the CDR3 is TGTGCCAGCAGTTACGAGGGAGTGTCGGGGGAGCTGTTTTTT.

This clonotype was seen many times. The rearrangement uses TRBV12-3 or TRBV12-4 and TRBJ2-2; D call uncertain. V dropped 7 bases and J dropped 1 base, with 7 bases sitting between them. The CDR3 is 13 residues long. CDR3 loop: CASNPGNTGELFF. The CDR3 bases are TGTGCCAGCAACCCCGGGAACACCGGGGAGCTGTTTTTT.